These 27 T cell receptor beta chains share one sample of origin, sequenced in a study of persistence of HIV-infected CD4 T cells. The immunoSEQ assay was version 4, run in survey mode. Data came from immunoSEQ multiplex PCR; TCRdb stores just in-frame clones and leaves some out. The table has roughly 41,000 clones, around 80% seen once; the top ten hold around 1.5%. Antigen specificity for these receptors is unknown. The stimulus was lysate of CMV-infected fibroblasts, around 10 ug/mL. Memory cells lacking CD40L and CD69 with high CD45RO were sorted. This specimen was CD4+ T cells sorted from PBMCs after roughly 19-hour stimulation, taken from a patient who received antiretroviral therapy. The origin of the receptors is an adult man with HIV who was CMV-seropositive.

The chain uses TRBV7-6 and TRBJ1-2; D not resolved. The CDR3 is made up of 12 amino acids. The germline V and J ends were trimmed by 2 bases and 5 bases, with 6 bases remaining between them. Germline lookup yields CDR1 SGHVS and CDR2 FNYEAQ. The CDR3 sequence is CASSLNPYGYTF. The DNA of the CDR3 is TGTGCCAGCAGCTTAAATCCGTATGGCTACACCTTC.

The J gene is TRBJ2-2, the V gene TRBV24-1; 10 nucleotides match TRBD1. V lost 7 bases and J lost 3; bases outside the gene matches: 1. The CDR3 has 14 residues. Germline V gene sequence: CDR1 KGHDR, CDR2 SFDVKD. CDR3 bases: TGTGCCACCAGGGGGACAGGGGACACCGGGGAGCTGTTTTTT. As protein: CATRGTGDTGELFF.

The gene calls are TRBV27 and TRBJ1-1; D unclear. Germline V gene lookup returns CDR1 MNHEY and CDR2 SMNVEV (reference sequence). CDR3 length: 13 residues. V lost 4 bases and J 3 bases, leaving 9 bases between the germline ends. The CDR3 reads CASSSMTYTEAFF. DNA of the CDR3: TGTGCCAGCAGTTCCATGACTTACACTGAAGCTTTCTTT.

Details on this clone: A read error may produce the germline difference seen at one junction end. The V gene is TRBV28, the J gene TRBJ2-3; D possibly matches TRBD1 or TRBD2 (5 bases each). The V gene's germline CDR1 is MDHEN and CDR2 SYDVKM. CDR3 size: 12 residues. CDR3 in DNA: TGTGCCAGCAGCTCCTCCCGGGACCGTGAGGTTTTT. This sequence encodes CASSSSRDREVF.

The chain has TRBV19 and TRBJ1-6; the D is unclear. Deletions cut 0 bases from V and 10 bases from J, with 10 bases between. Per germline, CDR1 LNHDA and CDR2 SQIVND (reference sequence). CDR3 length equals 14 residues. In DNA, the CDR3 is TGTGCCAGTAGTATAGAGGTAGTACGCTCACCCCTCCACTTT. It codes for CASSIEVVRSPLHF.

This clone has only a few counts. The rearrangement links TRBV7-9 to TRBJ1-6; D is unclear. The CDR3 contains 13 residues. V was clipped by 3 bases and J by 5 bases, with 5 bases between them. The germline gives CDR1 SEHNR, CDR2 FQNEAQ (reference sequence). The CDR3 DNA reads as TGTGCCAGCAGCTTGGGGAATAATTCACCCCTCCACTTT. This sequence encodes CASSLGNNSPLHF.

The V and J genes are TRBV5-1 and TRBJ1-3, with D possibly TRBD1 on 6 matching bases. The V end was cut by 1 base, the J end by 2 bases, with 13 bases between. In germline, CDR1 is SGHRS, CDR2 YFSETQ. The CDR3 runs 16 residues. The CDR3 loop is CASSLQGRGAGNTIYF. The DNA of the CDR3 is TGCGCCAGCAGCTTGCAGGGCAGGGGAGCTGGAAACACCATATATTTT.

The sample holds a few counts of this clone. J is TRBJ2-2 and V is TRBV10-1; 12 bases align to TRBD1. V was pared by 6 bases and J by 7 bases, with 3 bases of the junction left unmatched. The CDR3 extends over 14 amino acids. Germline CDR1 WNHNN, CDR2 SYGVQD (reference sequence). CDR3 in amino acids: CASRGQGADGELFF. CDR3 nucleotide sequence: TGCGCCAGCAGGGGACAGGGGGCGGACGGGGAGCTGTTTTTT.

The chain uses TRBV6-1 and TRBJ1-2, with D unclear. This CDR3 comprises 14 residues. Trimming pared 0 bases from V and 4 bases from J, leaving 9 bases between. The germline V gene has CDR1 MNHNS and CDR2 SASEGT. CDR3 DNA sequence: TGTGCCAGCAGTGAAGCTAGCCGATTCTATGGCTACACCTTC. It translates to CASSEASRFYGYTF.

This clone appeared a few times. The V gene is TRBV19, the J gene TRBJ1-4; D gene unclear. V was trimmed by 5 bases and J by 0 bases, leaving 13 bases between them. The CDR3 consists of 16 residues. The germline V gene encodes CDR1 LNHDA and CDR2 SQIVND (reference sequence). The CDR3 here is CASSPSAGATNEKLFF. CDR3 nucleotides: TGTGCCAGTAGTCCCTCTGCAGGTGCAACTAATGAAAAACTGTTTTTT.

J is TRBJ2-3 and V is TRBV4-2; 12 bases map to TRBD2. Germline V CDR1 and CDR2: LGHNA, YNFKEQ. The CDR3 totals 16 residues. V was pared by 4 bases and J by 2 bases, with 4 bases of the junction left unmatched. The CDR3 here is CASSLTSGGSTDTQYF. CDR3 DNA: TGTGCCAGCAGCCTTACTAGCGGGGGGTCCACAGATACGCAGTATTTT.

The gene calls are TRBV19 and TRBJ2-2, with a possible D match to TRBD1 (5 bases). Germline V gene lookup returns CDR1 LNHDA and CDR2 SQIVND (reference sequence). The CDR3 has 13 amino acids. The V end lost 6 bases, the J end lost 6 bases, and 11 bases lay between the germline ends. The CDR3 nucleotides are TGTGCCAGTAGCCGACAGTTCGCCGGGGAGCTGTTTTTT. Its protein is CASSRQFAGELFF. Full variable domain (missing parts from reference TRBV19 and TRBJ2-2): DGGITQSPKYLFRKEGQNVTLSCEQNLNHDAMYWYRQDPGQGLRLIYYSQIVNDFQKGDIAEGYSVSREKKESFPLTVTSAQKNPTAFYLCASSRQFAGELFFGEGSRLTVL.

To note about this clone: The same CDR3 arises from other DNA sequences in this sample as well. The gene calls are TRBV20-1 and TRBJ2-7; D is undetermined. The germline gives CDR1 DFQATT, CDR2 SNEGSKA (reference sequence). Trimming stripped 3 bases from V and 2 bases from J, with 5 bases between. The CDR3 is made up of 11 amino acids. DNA of the CDR3: TGCAGTGCTAGCGGCGCCTACGAGCAGTACTTC. It specifies CSASGAYEQYF.

In its sample, this clone was seen a few times. V is TRBV10-1 and J is TRBJ2-2, with unresolved D. CDR1 and CDR2 from the germline V gene are WNHNN and SYGVQD (reference sequence). Trimming left V 0 bases short and J 6 bases short, with 8 bases between. This CDR3 comprises 14 residues. The CDR3 loop reads CASSESPWAGELFF. CDR3 in DNA: TGCGCCAGCAGTGAGTCCCCCTGGGCCGGGGAGCTGTTTTTT.

This rearrangement joins TRBV5-6 to TRBJ1-2; D remains unclear. CDR3 length: 12 amino acids. Trimming removed 4 bases from V and 6 bases from J, with 10 bases in between. Germline V gene sequence: CDR1 SGHDT, CDR2 YYEEEE. This CDR3 reads CASSPGLDGYTF. Here the CDR3 DNA reads TGTGCCAGCAGCCCCGGGCTTGATGGCTACACCTTC. The entire variable domain, with the rest obtained from reference TRBV5-6 and TRBJ1-2, is as follows: DAGVTQSPTHLIKTRGQQVTLRCSPKSGHDTVSWYQQALGQGPQFIFQYYEEEERQRGNFPDRFSGHQFPNYSSELNVNALLLGDSALYLCASSPGLDGYTFGSGTRLTVV.

The rearrangement uses TRBV4-1 and TRBJ1-6; TRBD1 is a possible D gene (6 bases). The germline V gene encodes CDR1 MGHRA and CDR2 YSYEKL. The CDR3 runs 16 residues. Trimming removed 0 bases at V and 6 bases at J, with 12 bases between. CDR3 sequence (DNA): TGCGCCAGCAGCCAAGATCGAAGACAGGCTAATTCACCCCTCCACTTT. It translates to CASSQDRRQANSPLHF.

The chain recombines TRBV14 with TRBJ2-7, with D possibly being TRBD2 (6 bases). In germline, CDR1 is SGHDN, CDR2 FVKESK. Trimming stripped 1 base from V and 7 bases from J, with 11 bases between. The CDR3 sequence is 13 residues long. The CDR3 is CASSQGGVGEQYF. CDR3 nucleotide sequence: TGTGCCAGCAGCCAAGGCGGGGTGGGGGAGCAGTACTTC. The full variable domain, rest sourced from reference TRBV14 and TRBJ2-7, is EAGVTQFPSHSVIEKGQTVTLRCDPISGHDNLYWYRRVMGKEIKFLLHFVKESKQDESGMPNNRFLAERTGGTYSTLKVQPAELEDSGVYFCASSQGGVGEQYFGPGTRLTVT.

On this clone: The sample holds other DNA sequences that translate to the same CDR3. This chain joins TRBV5-1 and TRBJ2-7, with TRBD2 matching 15 bases. J gave up 4 bases and V 2 bases, and 16 bases lay outside the gene matches. Looked up from germline, CDR1 is SGHRS and CDR2 is YFSETQ. The CDR3 is 20 amino acids. The chain's CDR3 is CASSFGRGLAGGDGSYEQYF. CDR3 coding DNA: TGCGCCAGCAGCTTTGGGAGGGGACTAGCGGGGGGTGACGGATCTTACGAGCAGTACTTC.

This clone was detected only a few times. The chain couples TRBV18 to TRBJ1-5; 10 bases fit TRBD1. The germline V gene encodes CDR1 KGHSH and CDR2 LQKENI. The CDR3 sequence is 16 residues long. With 6 bases clipped from V and 7 bases from J, the junction kept 12 bases outside the gene matches. The CDR3 DNA sequence: TGTGCCAGCTCCGACCAGGGGACAGGGGTGGGCCAGCCCCAGCATTTT. It translates to CASSDQGTGVGQPQHF.

This chain links TRBV2 with TRBJ2-1; the D is unclear. V was shortened by 2 bases and J by 8 bases, with 4 bases between the two germline ends. This CDR3 has 11 amino acids. Germline V gene sequence: CDR1 SNHLY, CDR2 FYNNEI. The DNA of the CDR3 is TGTGCCAGCAGTGAAAGCGATGAGCAGTTCTTC. Translated, it gives CASSESDEQFF.

This chain connects TRBV24-1 to TRBJ1-1; 10 nucleotides line up with TRBD1. The CDR3 is made up of 14 amino acids. The trim removed 4 bases at V and 11 bases at J, leaving 9 bases unmatched. Per germline, CDR1 KGHDR and CDR2 SFDVKD. This CDR3 reads CATSETRDRGLAFF. As DNA, the CDR3 is TGTGCCACCAGTGAGACCCGGGACAGGGGCTTGGCTTTCTTT.

The chain couples TRBV12-3 or TRBV12-4 to TRBJ2-7; unclear D gene. V shed 2 bases and J shed 2 bases, with 7 bases lying between them. This CDR3 has 13 amino acids. The CDR3 DNA sequence: TGTGCCAGCAGTTTACCCCCAGCCTACGAGCAGTACTTC. This encodes CASSLPPAYEQYF.

This rearrangement joins TRBV6-1 to TRBJ1-6; possible D gene TRBD1, 6 bases. The CDR3 is 14 amino acids. The germline V gene has CDR1 MNHNS and CDR2 SASEGT. V shed 3 bases and J shed 9 bases, with 12 bases lying between them. CDR3 nucleotides: TGTGCCAGCAGTGACAGGGGCGAAAGTTCACCCCTCCACTTT. It is translated as CASSDRGESSPLHF.

The chain is built from TRBV7-2 and TRBJ2-7, with D perhaps matching TRBD1 or TRBD2 (5 bases each). With 1 base removed from V and 0 bases from J, the gap between germline ends came to 10 bases. Germline loops: CDR1 SGHTA, CDR2 FQGNSA. This CDR3 region has 15 residues. The CDR3 sequence: CASSLGGTSSYEQYF. The CDR3 DNA sequence: TGTGCCAGCAGCTTAGGAGGGACCAGCTCCTACGAGCAGTACTTC.

V and J are TRBV18 and TRBJ2-3, with TRBD1 as a possible D gene (6 bases). The CDR3 covers 16 residues. In germline, CDR1 is KGHSH, CDR2 LQKENI. V was trimmed by 3 bases and J by 2 bases, leaving 15 bases between them. As DNA, the CDR3 is TGTGCCAGCTCACCGACCGGGACACCTATCACAGATACGCAGTATTTT. As protein: CASSPTGTPITDTQYF.

Regarding this clone: This sample also contains other DNA sequences that code for the same CDR3. The rearrangement uses TRBV2 and TRBJ1-1, with D possibly TRBD1 on 6 matching bases. CDR1 is SNHLY, CDR2 FYNNEI, per germline. The CDR3 has 15 residues. The ends were cut back, 4 bases at V and 2 bases at J, with 14 bases in the middle. In nucleotides, the CDR3 is TGTGCCAGCAGTGGACGGGACAACTTTAACACTGAAGCTTTCTTT. Its translation: CASSGRDNFNTEAFF.

This clone is a singleton in its sample. The chain joins TRBV5-4 to TRBJ1-1; weak D call: TRBD1 (5 bases). Germline assignment: CDR1 SGHNT and CDR2 YYREEE (reference sequence). This CDR3 is 13 amino acids long. V lost 1 base and J 1 base, leaving 5 bases between the germline ends. DNA of the CDR3: TGTGCCAGCAGCTTGACAGGGAACACTGAAGCTTTCTTT. This gives the protein CASSLTGNTEAFF.